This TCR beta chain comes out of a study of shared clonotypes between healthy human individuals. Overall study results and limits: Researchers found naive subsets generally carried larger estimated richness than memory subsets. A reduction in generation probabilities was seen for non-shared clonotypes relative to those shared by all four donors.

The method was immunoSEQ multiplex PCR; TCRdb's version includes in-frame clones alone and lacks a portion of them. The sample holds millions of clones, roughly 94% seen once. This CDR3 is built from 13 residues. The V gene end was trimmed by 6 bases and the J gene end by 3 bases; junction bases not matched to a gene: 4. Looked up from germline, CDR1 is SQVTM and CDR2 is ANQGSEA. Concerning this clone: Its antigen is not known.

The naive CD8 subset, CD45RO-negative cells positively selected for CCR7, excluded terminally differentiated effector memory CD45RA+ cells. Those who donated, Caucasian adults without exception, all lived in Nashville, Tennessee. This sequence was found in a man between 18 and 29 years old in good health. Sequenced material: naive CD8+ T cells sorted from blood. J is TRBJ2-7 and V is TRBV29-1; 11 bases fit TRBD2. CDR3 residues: CSVLAGGYYEQYF. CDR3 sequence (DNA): TGCAGCGTCCTAGCGGGAGGATACTACGAGCAGTACTTC.